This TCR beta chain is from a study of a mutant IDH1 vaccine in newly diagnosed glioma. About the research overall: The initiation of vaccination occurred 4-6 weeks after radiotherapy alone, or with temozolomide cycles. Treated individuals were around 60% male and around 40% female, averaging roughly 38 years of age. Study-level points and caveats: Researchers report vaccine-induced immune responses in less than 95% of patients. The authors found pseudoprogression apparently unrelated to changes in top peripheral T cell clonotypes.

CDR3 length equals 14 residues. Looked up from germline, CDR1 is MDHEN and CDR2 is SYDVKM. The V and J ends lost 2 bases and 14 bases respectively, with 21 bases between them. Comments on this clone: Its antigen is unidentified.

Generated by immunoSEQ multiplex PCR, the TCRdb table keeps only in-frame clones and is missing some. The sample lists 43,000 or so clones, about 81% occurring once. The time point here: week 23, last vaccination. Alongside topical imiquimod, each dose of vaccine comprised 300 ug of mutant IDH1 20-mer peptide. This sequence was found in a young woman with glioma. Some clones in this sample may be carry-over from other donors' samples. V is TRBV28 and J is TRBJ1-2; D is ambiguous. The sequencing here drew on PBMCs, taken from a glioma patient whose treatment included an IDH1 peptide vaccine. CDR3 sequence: CASSLSFEGQPTTF. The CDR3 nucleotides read TGTGCCAGCAGTTTAAGCTTCGAGGGCCAACCTACGACCTTC.